Given below is one TCR beta chain in context. This entry is derived from a study of blood T cell repertoires in COVID-19. The overall study: Whether acute or convalescent, the COVID-19 samples came from the United States, Italy and Spain. Sources were T cells, B-cell-depleted T cells, or PBMCs; the material itself was cDNA or gDNA.

Germline lookup yields CDR1 SGDLS and CDR2 YYNGEE. Trimming took 3 bases from V and 5 from J, leaving 12 bases between them. The CDR3 extends over 14 amino acids. The protocol was immunoSEQ multiplex PCR, while the TCRdb copy is restricted to in-frame clones and leaves out a portion. The table includes about 110,000 clones, about 80% detected once. V and J are TRBV9 and TRBJ1-3; D may be TRBD1 (6 bases). The source of this sequence is a man aged 65 to 79 with acute or convalescent COVID-19. The sequencing sample was made of peripheral blood. Here the CDR3 DNA reads TGTGCCAGCAGCGGAGCCGGGACAAGAAACACCATATATTTT. This sequence encodes CASSGAGTRNTIYF. The whole variable domain, remainder taken from reference TRBV9 and TRBJ1-3, is DSGVTQTPKHLITATGQRVTLRCSPRSGDLSVYWYQQSLDQGLQFLIQYYNGEERAKGNILERFSAQQFPDLHSELNLSSLELGDSALYFCASSGAGTRNTIYFGEGSWLTVV.